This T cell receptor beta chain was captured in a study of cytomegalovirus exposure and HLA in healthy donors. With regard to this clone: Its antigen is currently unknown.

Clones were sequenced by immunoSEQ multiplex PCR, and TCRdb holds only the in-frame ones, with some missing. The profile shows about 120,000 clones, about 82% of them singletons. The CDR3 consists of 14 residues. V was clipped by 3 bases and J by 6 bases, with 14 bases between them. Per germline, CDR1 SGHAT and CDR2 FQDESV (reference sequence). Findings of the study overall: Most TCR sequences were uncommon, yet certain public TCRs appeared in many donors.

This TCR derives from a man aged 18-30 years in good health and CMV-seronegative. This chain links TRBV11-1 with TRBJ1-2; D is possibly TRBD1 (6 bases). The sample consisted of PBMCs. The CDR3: CASSLGRGSHGYTF. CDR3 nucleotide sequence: TGTGCCAGCAGCTTGGGCAGGGGAAGTCATGGCTACACCTTC.